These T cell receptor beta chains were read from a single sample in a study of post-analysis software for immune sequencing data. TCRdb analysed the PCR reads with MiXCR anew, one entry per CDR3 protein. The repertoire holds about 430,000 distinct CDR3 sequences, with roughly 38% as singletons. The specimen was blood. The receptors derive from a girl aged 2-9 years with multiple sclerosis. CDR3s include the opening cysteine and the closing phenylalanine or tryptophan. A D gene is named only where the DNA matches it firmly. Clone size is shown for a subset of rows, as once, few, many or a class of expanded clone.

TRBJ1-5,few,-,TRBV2,CASSESGNQPQHF,TGTGCCAGCAGTGAGTCAGGGAATCAGCCCCAGCATTTT
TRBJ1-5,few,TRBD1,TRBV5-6,CASSLGQGAADEHF,TGTGCCAGCAGCTTAGGGCAGGGGGCCGCAGACGAGCATTTT
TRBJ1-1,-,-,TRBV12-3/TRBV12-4,CASKQVTTGAFF,TGTGCCAGCAAGCAGGTTACCACTGGAGCTTTCTTT
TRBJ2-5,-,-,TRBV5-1,CASSPGGDNLYNEQYF,TGCGCCAGCAGCCCAGGGGGGGACAACCTCTACAATGAGCAGTACTTC
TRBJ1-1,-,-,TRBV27,CASSSLLGRGNTEAFF,TGTGCCAGCAGTTCCCTACTGGGACGGGGGAACACTGAAGCTTTCTTT
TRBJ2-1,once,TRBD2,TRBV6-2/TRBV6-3,CASSHIGLADSYNEQFF,TGTGCCAGCTCCCATATTGGACTAGCGGATTCCTACAATGAGCAGTTCTTC
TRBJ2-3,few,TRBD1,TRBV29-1,CSAVPRGQGPDTQYF,TGCAGCGCCGTACCTCGAGGACAGGGCCCAGATACGCAGTATTTT
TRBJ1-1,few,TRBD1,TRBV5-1,CASSRTGVPHYAEAFF,TGCGCCAGCAGCCGGACAGGGGTCCCCCATTACGCTGAAGCTTTCTTT
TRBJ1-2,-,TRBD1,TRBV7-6,CASSLEAGQGDYGYTF,TGTGCCAGCAGCTTAGAGGCAGGACAGGGGGACTATGGCTACACCTTC
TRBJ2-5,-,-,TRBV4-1,CASSQGYGRWETQYF,TGCGCCAGCAGCCAAGGGTATGGACGCTGGGAGACCCAGTACTTC
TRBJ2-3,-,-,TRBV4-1,CASSSIVAGALDTQYF,TGCGCCAGCAGTTCCATCGTGGCGGGGGCGTTAGATACGCAGTATTTT
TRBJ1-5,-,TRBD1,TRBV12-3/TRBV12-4,CASSPLGTGAYQPQHF,TGTGCCAGCAGTCCGCTCGGGACAGGGGCGTATCAGCCCCAGCATTTT
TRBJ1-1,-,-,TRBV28,CASMGFEAFF,TGTGCCAGCATGGGGTTTGAGGCTTTCTTT
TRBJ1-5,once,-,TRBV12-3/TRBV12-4,CASSLETPSNQPQHF,TGTGCCAGCAGTTTGGAGACACCCAGCAATCAGCCCCAGCATTTT
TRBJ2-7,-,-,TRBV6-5,CASSYSKPYEQYF,TGTGCCAGCAGTTACTCGAAACCCTACGAGCAGTACTTC
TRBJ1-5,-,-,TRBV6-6,CASRIAGDSNQPQHF,TGTGCCAGCAGGATAGCAGGGGACAGCAATCAGCCCCAGCATTTT
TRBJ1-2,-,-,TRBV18,CASSPPGVVRGYTF,TGTGCCAGCTCACCACCTGGGGTGGTCCGTGGCTACACCTTC
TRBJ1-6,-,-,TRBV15,CATATLWARHSPLHF,TGTGCCACCGCGACACTGTGGGCCCGCCATTCACCCCTCCACTTT
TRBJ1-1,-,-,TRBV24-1,CATRSGGDTEAFF,TGTGCCACCAGGTCAGGAGGGGACACTGAAGCTTTCTTT
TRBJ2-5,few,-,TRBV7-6,CASSLSRESLETQYF,TGTGCCAGCAGCTTAAGCAGGGAGTCCCTAGAGACCCAGTACTTC
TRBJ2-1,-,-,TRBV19,CASTQTGSSLYNEQFF,TGTGCCAGTACCCAAACAGGTTCCTCCCTCTACAATGAGCAGTTCTTC
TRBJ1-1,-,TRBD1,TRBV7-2,CASSLAVLTGGAFF,TGTGCCAGCAGCTTAGCAGTCCTTACAGGGGGGGCTTTCTTT
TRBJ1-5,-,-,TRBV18,CASSPQRTGYYSNQPQHF,TGTGCCAGCTCACCCCAACGCACGGGGTATTATAGCAATCAGCCCCAGCATTTT
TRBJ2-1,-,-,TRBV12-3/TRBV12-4,CASSLAHRFREQFF,TGTGCCAGCAGTTTAGCCCATCGATTCCGTGAGCAGTTCTTC
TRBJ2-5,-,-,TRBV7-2,CASSLVVHREQYF,TGTGCCAGCAGCTTAGTCGTTCATCGGGAGCAGTACTTC
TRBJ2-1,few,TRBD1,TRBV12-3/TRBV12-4,CASSRDRGTNEQFF,TGTGCCAGCAGCCGGGACAGGGGGACGAATGAGCAGTTCTTC
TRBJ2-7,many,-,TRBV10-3,CASSGQPYEQYF,TGTGCTTCATCCGGGCAGCCCTACGAGCAGTACTTC
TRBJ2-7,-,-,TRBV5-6,CASSFNIYEQYF,TGTGCCAGCAGCTTCAATATCTACGAGCAGTACTTC
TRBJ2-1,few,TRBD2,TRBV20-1,CSASPGLAGGSSYNEQFF,TGCAGTGCTAGCCCGGGACTAGCGGGGGGGTCGTCCTACAATGAGCAGTTCTTC
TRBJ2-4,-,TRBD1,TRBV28,CASSLYRGRWNIQYF,TGTGCCAGCAGTTTATACAGGGGGCGGTGGAACATTCAGTACTTC
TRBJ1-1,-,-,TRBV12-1,CASSFAWDRGLNTEAFF,TGTGCCAGCAGCTTTGCGTGGGACAGGGGCTTGAACACTGAAGCTTTCTTT
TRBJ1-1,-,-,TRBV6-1,CATQPFLERNTEAFF,TGTGCCACCCAGCCCTTCCTGGAGAGGAATACTGAAGCTTTCTTT
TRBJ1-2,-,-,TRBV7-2,CASSLVQGNYGYTF,TGCGCCAGCAGCTTAGTTCAGGGGAACTATGGCTACACCTTC
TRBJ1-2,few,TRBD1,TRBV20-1,CSARPGQGGYGYTF,TGCAGTGCTAGACCGGGACAGGGAGGGTATGGCTACACCTTC
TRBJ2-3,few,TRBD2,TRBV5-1,CASSMGTSGTSTDTQYF,TGCGCCAGCAGCATGGGGACTAGCGGGACTAGCACAGATACGCAGTATTTT
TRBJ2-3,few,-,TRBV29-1,CSVERGNTQYF,TGCAGCGTTGAACGCGGGAATACGCAGTATTTT
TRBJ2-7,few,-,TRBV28,CASKHDHHEQYF,TGTGCCAGTAAGCATGACCACCACGAGCAGTACTTC
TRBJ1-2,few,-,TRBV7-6,CASSPSGVEGYTF,TGTGCCAGCAGCCCCTCCGGGGTTGAAGGCTACACCTTC
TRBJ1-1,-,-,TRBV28,CASSLRGVWDYLGGQNTEAFF,TGTGCCAGCAGTTTAAGAGGGGTATGGGATTACTTAGGGGGTCAGAACACTGAAGCTTTCTTT
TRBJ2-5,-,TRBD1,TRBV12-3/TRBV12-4,CASSLPGQGQTQYF,TGTGCCAGCAGTTTACCGGGACAGGGACAGACCCAGTACTTC
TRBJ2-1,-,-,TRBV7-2,CASSYGSFFETQFF,TGTGCCAGCAGCTACGGGAGCTTCTTCGAGACCCAGTTCTTC
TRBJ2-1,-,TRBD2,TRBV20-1,CSASRSGGNNEQFF,TGCAGTGCTAGTAGAAGCGGGGGGAACAATGAGCAGTTCTTC
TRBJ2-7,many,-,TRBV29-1,CSVVTSQGGIEQYF,TGCAGCGTTGTCACCAGCCAGGGGGGTATCGAGCAGTACTTC
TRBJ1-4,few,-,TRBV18,CASSSAYNEKLFF,TGTGCCAGCTCAAGTGCGTATAATGAAAAACTGTTTTTT
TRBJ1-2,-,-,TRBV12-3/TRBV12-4,CVSSLRGGYTF,TGTGTCAGCAGTTTAAGAGGTGGCTACACCTTC
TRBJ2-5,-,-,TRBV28,CASSFRGLFQETQYF,TGTGCCAGCAGTTTCCGGGGACTTTTTCAAGAGACCCAGTACTTC
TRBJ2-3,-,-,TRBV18,CASSPPGGGAADTQYF,TGTGCCAGCTCACCACCGGGAGGGGGGGCCGCAGATACGCAGTATTTT
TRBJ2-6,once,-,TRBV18,CASSLSRQSGANVLTF,TGTGCCAGCTCACTCTCGCGGCAGTCTGGGGCCAACGTCCTGACTTTC
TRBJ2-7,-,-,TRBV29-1,CSVESLYEQYF,TGCAGCGTTGAATCCCTCTACGAGCAGTACTTC
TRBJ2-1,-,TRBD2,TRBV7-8,CASSLGGLAGPSYNEQFF,TGTGCCAGCAGCTTGGGGGGACTAGCGGGACCCTCCTACAATGAGCAGTTCTTC
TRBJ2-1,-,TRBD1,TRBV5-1,CASNSGGGWNEQFF,TGCGCCAGCAACTCAGGGGGTGGTTGGAATGAGCAGTTCTTC
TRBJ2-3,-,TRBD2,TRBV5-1,CASSSGTSGGRNTDTQYF,TGCGCCAGCAGCTCAGGGACTAGCGGGGGCAGAAACACAGATACGCAGTATTTT
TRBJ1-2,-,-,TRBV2,CASSGGLQANYGYTF,TGTGCCAGCAGTGGGGGACTACAAGCTAACTATGGCTACACCTTC